The 10 T cell receptor beta chains below come from one sample, sequenced in a study of blood T cell repertoires in COVID-19 (dated by TCRdb to 2018 to 2020). The library was produced with the immunoSEQ multiplex PCR assay. TCRdb mirrors the immuneACCESS table, restricted to in-frame sequences. Some clones are absent from its copies; in checked studies, under half trace to an unresolved V gene, and the reason for the others is unknown. Across this sample there are around 200,000 clones, with 70% to 90% seen only once. In total, the top ten clones hold about 9.1% of the sample. The specimen sequenced was peripheral blood. The receptors originated from a woman over 75 with acute or convalescent COVID-19.

This clone was detected only once. The V and J genes are TRBV13 and TRBJ2-7; the match to TRBD1 covers 10 bases. J lost 3 bases, V lost 5 bases, and 4 bases had no gene match. The CDR3 loop spans 14 amino acids. Germline values: CDR1 PRHDT, CDR2 FYEKMQ (reference sequence). The CDR3 loop is CASSPRDRGYEQYF. The CDR3 nucleotides are TGTGCCAGCAGCCCCCGGGACAGGGGCTACGAGCAGTACTTC.

The chain uses TRBV19 and TRBJ1-2; D gene ambiguous. Trimming removed 1 base from V and 2 bases from J, with 8 bases in between. The germline CDR1 and CDR2 sequences are LNHDA and SQIVND (reference sequence). This CDR3 contains 14 residues. The CDR3 DNA sequence: TGTGCCAGTAGTATAGGCAGATCAAACTATGGCTACACCTTC. Its translation: CASSIGRSNYGYTF. Together with reference TRBV19 and TRBJ1-2, the CDR3 gives the full variable domain: DGGITQSPKYLFRKEGQNVTLSCEQNLNHDAMYWYRQDPGQGLRLIYYSQIVNDFQKGDIAEGYSVSREKKESFPLTVTSAQKNPTAFYLCASSIGRSNYGYTFGSGTRLTVV.

The rearrangement links TRBV4-2 to TRBJ2-7; 8 positions agree with TRBD2. J lost 0 bases, V lost 5 bases, and 6 bases had no gene match. CDR3 size: 15 residues. CDR1 is LGHNA, CDR2 YNFKEQ, per germline. The CDR3 DNA follows: TGTGCCAGCAGCTTCGAGGGGACTAGCTCCTACGAGCAGTACTTC. This codes for CASSFEGTSSYEQYF.

This clone occurred once. The chain is built from TRBV6-5 and TRBJ2-7; TRBD1 might be the D (6 bases). The CDR3 is 14 amino acids. V was clipped by 7 bases and J by 2 bases, with 15 bases between them. Germline lookup yields CDR1 MNHEY and CDR2 SVGAGI. CDR3: CASTEQGVTYEQYF. The DNA for the CDR3 is TGTGCCAGCACCGAACAGGGAGTCACCTACGAGCAGTACTTC.

The chain links TRBV24-1 to TRBJ2-6; TRBD1 is a possible D gene (6 bases). V lost 3 bases to trimming and J lost 3 bases, with 8 bases between them. Germline CDR1 KGHDR, CDR2 SFDVKD. The CDR3 extends over 15 amino acids. The CDR3 here is CATSDPGVGANVLTF. In DNA form, the CDR3 reads TGTGCCACCAGTGATCCAGGGGTTGGGGCCAACGTCCTGACTTTC.

The chain recombines TRBV29-1 with TRBJ2-1; the D gene is possibly TRBD2 (5 bases). Trimming shortened V by 4 bases and J by 1 base, and 17 bases separated the two germline ends. Germline assignment: CDR1 SQVTM and CDR2 ANQGSEA. This CDR3 spans 16 amino acids. CDR3 amino acids: CSVVTLDYSSYNEQFF. The CDR3 bases are TGCAGCGTTGTTACCCTTGACTATAGTTCCTACAATGAGCAGTTCTTC.

The gene calls are TRBV5-1 and TRBJ2-2, with TRBD1 as a possible D gene (7 bases). The CDR3 spans 16 residues. The germline V and J ends were trimmed by 3 bases and 3 bases, with 15 bases remaining between them. From germline, CDR1 is SGHRS and CDR2 YFSETQ. This chain's CDR3 is CASSSYRGGDTGELFF. Here the CDR3 DNA reads TGCGCCAGCAGCTCCTACAGGGGCGGGGACACCGGGGAGCTGTTTTTT. The full variable domain, with the rest looked up from reference TRBV5-1 and TRBJ2-2, is KAGVTQTPRYLIKTRGQQVTLSCSPISGHRSVSWYQQTPGQGLQFLFEYFSETQRNKGNFPGRFSGRQFSNSRSEMNVSTLELGDSALYLCASSSYRGGDTGELFFGEGSRLTVL.

V is TRBV7-8 and J is TRBJ1-5; D is possibly TRBD1 (6 bases). Looked up from germline, CDR1 is SGHVS and CDR2 is FQNEAQ. The V gene lost 1 base and the J gene lost 0 bases, with 22 bases spanning the gap. CDR3 length: 20 residues. The CDR3 sequence is CASSLDFKGGRFYSNQPQHF. As DNA, the CDR3 is TGTGCCAGCAGCTTAGACTTTAAGGGGGGGCGGTTTTATAGCAATCAGCCCCAGCATTTT. Using reference TRBV7-8 and TRBJ1-5 for the parts outside the CDR3, the full variable domain is GAGVSQSPRYKVAKRGQDVALRCDPISGHVSLFWYQQALGQGPEFLTYFQNEAQLDKSGLPSDRFFAERPEGSVSTLKIQRTQQEDSAVYLCASSLDFKGGRFYSNQPQHFGDGTRLSIL.

J is TRBJ2-3 and V is TRBV7-8; 9 bases fit TRBD2. Germline V gives CDR1 SGHVS, CDR2 FQNEAQ. The V gene end was trimmed by 5 bases and the J gene end by 1 base; junction bases not matched to a gene: 10. This CDR3 has 17 amino acids. The DNA for the CDR3 is TGTGCCAGCAGCCTCGCCCCAGCGGGAGGACGCACAGATACGCAGTATTTT. It translates to CASSLAPAGGRTDTQYF.

V usage is TRBV11-3 and J usage is TRBJ2-3; 12 bases line up with TRBD2. J lost 2 bases, V lost 5 bases, and 5 bases had no gene match. CDR1 SGHNT and CDR2 YENEEA come from the germline V gene. The CDR3 has 16 amino acids. CDR3 nucleotides: TGTGCCAGCAGCCCGGGACTAGCGGGCATCACAGATACGCAGTATTTT. Translating gives CASSPGLAGITDTQYF.